Each of the 26 T cell receptor beta chains below was sequenced from the same sample in a study of PD-1 blockade in classical Hodgkin lymphoma. Sequencing was performed with immunoSEQ multiplex PCR; in TCRdb, only in-frame clones are kept and a portion is missing. The sample contains tens of thousands of clones, 87% of which appear only once. Time point noted: cycle 4 day 1 (C4D1), after six to seven weeks of nivolumab. There was relapse after autologous stem cell transplantation in every patient, and there was variation in brentuximab vedotin exposure. The sequencing used peripheral blood mononuclear cells (PBMCs), collected before the fourth cycle of nivolumab. Receptors originate from a human donor with classical Hodgkin lymphoma.

The chain links TRBV11-2 to TRBJ1-4, with D unresolved. Trimming removed 2 bases at V and 4 bases at J, with 8 bases between. CDR3 size: 14 residues. The V gene's germline CDR1 is SGHAT and CDR2 FQNNGV. CDR3: CASSLFQSNEKLFF. The CDR3 DNA is TGTGCCAGCAGCTTATTCCAAAGTAATGAAAAACTGTTTTTT.

The chain couples TRBV7-9 to TRBJ2-5; the D call may be TRBD1 or TRBD2 (6 bases each). Trimming shortened V by 4 bases and J by 5 bases, and 14 bases separated the two germline ends. Germline values: CDR1 SEHNR, CDR2 FQNEAQ (reference sequence). This CDR3 region has 14 residues. Here the CDR3 reads CASSSRGLGETQYF. As DNA, the CDR3 is TGTGCCAGCAGCTCTCGGGGGCTGGGGGAGACCCAGTACTTC.

The chain recombines TRBV5-1 with TRBJ2-2, with TRBD1 matching 7 bases. The CDR3 totals 16 residues. V lost 6 bases, J lost 1 base, and 9 bases stayed unmatched. Germline V gene data show CDR1 as SGHRS and CDR2 as YFSETQ. The DNA for the CDR3 is TGCGCCAGCACTACAACGGGACAGTTGAACACCGGGGAGCTGTTTTTT. Amino acid sequence: CASTTTGQLNTGELFF.

J is TRBJ1-1 and V is TRBV7-9; possibly TRBD1 for D (6 bases). V was clipped by 3 bases and J by 1 base, with 9 bases between them. From germline, CDR1 is SEHNR and CDR2 FQNEAQ (reference sequence). This CDR3 contains 14 residues. CDR3 nucleotide sequence: TGTGCCAGCAGCTTTGAGACAGGGAACACTGAAGCTTTCTTT. Translation gives CASSFETGNTEAFF. Variable domain in full (rest from reference TRBV7-9 and TRBJ1-1): DTGVSQNPRHKITKRGQNVTFRCDPISEHNRLYWYRQTLGQGPEFLTYFQNEAQLEKSRLLSDRFSAERPKGSFSTLEIQRTEQGDSAMYLCASSFETGNTEAFFGQGTRLTVV.

This clone was seen a single time. This chain uses TRBV5-1 with TRBJ2-7; D ambiguous. Trimming cost V 4 bases and J 2 bases, with 10 bases left between them. CDR1 and CDR2 from the germline V gene are SGHRS and YFSETQ. The CDR3 contains 13 residues. The DNA of the CDR3 is TGCGCCAGCAGCCTAGGGCCCCCCTACGAGCAGTACTTC. Its translation is CASSLGPPYEQYF.

The J gene is TRBJ1-1, the V gene TRBV19, with TRBD1 matching over 8 bases. The CDR3 consists of 15 residues. Per the germline V gene, CDR1 is LNHDA and CDR2 is SQIVND (reference sequence). The trim removed 5 bases at V and 6 bases at J, leaving 11 bases unmatched. CDR3 DNA sequence: TGTGCCAGTAGTCTTGACAGGGGAGTAAGGGCTGAAGCTTTCTTT. Protein sequence: CASSLDRGVRAEAFF.

This sequence joins TRBV6-6 and TRBJ1-1; 8 bases align to TRBD1. J lost 2 bases, V lost 4 bases, and 6 bases had no gene match. Per the germline V gene, CDR1 is MNHNY and CDR2 is SVGAGI (reference sequence). The CDR3 has 15 residues. The CDR3 region is CASSSTRGRNTEAFF. As DNA, the CDR3 is TGTGCCAGCAGTTCAACCAGGGGGCGAAACACTGAAGCTTTCTTT.

The J gene is TRBJ1-5, the V gene TRBV5-1, with D maybe TRBD1 (6 bases). Germline CDR1 SGHRS, CDR2 YFSETQ. Trimming took off 4 bases at V and 2 bases at J, with 13 bases between the two ends. CDR3 length equals 15 residues. CDR3 region: CASSPGESGNQPQHF. For the CDR3, the DNA is TGCGCCAGCAGCCCAGGGGAATCCGGCAATCAGCCCCAGCATTTT.

The V call is TRBV2, the J call TRBJ2-2; a weak D match, TRBD2 (5 bases). CDR1 is SNHLY and CDR2 is FYNNEI in the germline V gene. Deletions cut 1 base from V and 6 bases from J, with 6 bases between. This CDR3 has 13 amino acids. The CDR3 DNA reads as TGTGCCAGCAGTGAAGTCGGGGCCGGGGAGCTGTTTTTT. Encoded protein: CASSEVGAGELFF.

The chain couples TRBV6-5 to TRBJ1-1; D might be TRBD1 (5 bases). The germline V and J ends were trimmed by 0 bases and 5 bases, with 10 bases remaining between them. Germline V gene lookup returns CDR1 MNHEY and CDR2 SVGAGI. This CDR3 has 14 residues. CDR3 loop: CASSYSWGLTEAFF. The CDR3, as DNA: TGTGCCAGCAGTTACTCGTGGGGGTTGACTGAAGCTTTCTTT.

V and J are TRBV5-1 and TRBJ1-5; the match to TRBD1 covers 7 bases. This CDR3 has 14 residues. CDR1 and CDR2 (germline): SGHRS, YFSETQ. After removal of 0 bases from V and 4 bases from J, the junction contained 1 base not matched to a gene. In nucleotides, the CDR3 is TGCGCCAGCAGCTTGGAGACAGGGAATCAGCCCCAGCATTTT. Protein sequence: CASSLETGNQPQHF.

The chain carries TRBV6-5 and TRBJ1-5; 9 bases line up with TRBD1. This CDR3 spans 15 amino acids. Germline trimming cut 2 bases from V and 6 bases from J; bases unmatched to any gene: 5. Germline V gene sequence: CDR1 MNHEY, CDR2 SVGAGI. In nucleotides, the CDR3 is TGTGCCAGCAGTTACCCGGGACAGGGAGTTCAGCCCCAGCATTTT. This gives the protein CASSYPGQGVQPQHF.

The chain joins TRBV7-9 to TRBJ1-5; unclear D gene. Per the germline V gene, CDR1 is SEHNR and CDR2 is FQNEAQ (reference sequence). V lost 2 bases, J lost 3 bases, and 14 bases lay in between. This CDR3 has 16 residues. CDR3 in DNA: TGTGCCAGCAGCTTATCGGGCGGGGATTTCAATCAGCCCCAGCATTTT. Its protein product is CASSLSGGDFNQPQHF. Variable domain in full (rest from reference TRBV7-9 and TRBJ1-5): DTGVSQNPRHKITKRGQNVTFRCDPISEHNRLYWYRQTLGQGPEFLTYFQNEAQLEKSRLLSDRFSAERPKGSFSTLEIQRTEQGDSAMYLCASSLSGGDFNQPQHFGDGTRLSIL.

Worth noting for this clone: A far larger clone is a single base away, which makes a read error likely. The rearrangement joins TRBV1 to TRBJ2-3; TRBD2 is taken as the D call from the table, unchecked against the DNA. TRBV1 is a pseudogene segment. The CDR3 length is 16 residues. CDR3 sequence reads: CTSSQDGGYSTDTQYF. In nucleotides, the CDR3 is TGCACCAGCAGCCAAGATGGGGGGTATAGCACAGATACGCAGTATTTT.

V usage is TRBV5-1 and J usage is TRBJ2-5; no clear D. Trimming cost V 2 bases and J 2 bases, with 10 bases left between them. CDR1 and CDR2 (germline): SGHRS, YFSETQ. The length of the CDR3 is 14 residues. The CDR3 DNA sequence: TGCGCCAGCAGCTTAGCCGGATTGCAAGAGACCCAGTACTTC. Translating gives CASSLAGLQETQYF.

The V call is TRBV6-6, the J call TRBJ2-7, with 9 bases matching TRBD1. Germline trimming cut 6 bases from V and 0 bases from J; bases unmatched to any gene: 6. Germline V gene lookup returns CDR1 MNHNY and CDR2 SVGAGI (reference sequence). The length of the CDR3 is 15 residues. CDR3 DNA sequence: TGTGCCAGCAGCTTGACAGGGGGGATCTCCTACGAGCAGTACTTC. Residues: CASSLTGGISYEQYF.

This chain connects TRBV7-3 to TRBJ2-2; tentatively, D is TRBD1 or TRBD2 (5 bases each). Germline lookup yields CDR1 SGHTA and CDR2 FQGTGA. The germline V and J ends were trimmed by 4 bases and 5 bases, with 14 bases remaining between them. The CDR3 covers 15 residues. CDR3 in DNA: TGTGCCAGCAGCTACTCTGGGGGTGTTACCGGGGAGCTGTTTTTT. Encoded protein: CASSYSGGVTGELFF.

The CDR3 sequence is CASSISGASYNEQFF. DNA for the CDR3: TGTGCCAGCAGCATAAGCGGGGCCTCCTACAATGAGCAGTTCTTC. The chain has TRBV5-6 and TRBJ2-1, with 7 bases that match TRBD2. Germline loops: CDR1 SGHDT, CDR2 YYEEEE. The length of the CDR3 is 15 residues. J was trimmed by 0 bases and V by 4 bases; bases with no gene match: 4.

The J gene is TRBJ1-1, the V gene TRBV5-5; D remains ambiguous. V was cut by 0 bases and J by 1 base, with 4 bases left in between. CDR3 length: 13 amino acids. The germline CDR1 and CDR2 sequences are SGHKS and YYEKEE (reference sequence). CDR3 nucleotide sequence: TGTGCCAGCAGCTTGGGCGGGAACACTGAAGCTTTCTTT. Translating it yields CASSLGGNTEAFF.

V usage is TRBV9 and J usage is TRBJ1-2; D uncertain. Germline values: CDR1 SGDLS, CDR2 YYNGEE. The CDR3 totals 15 residues. With 0 bases removed from V and 0 bases from J, the gap between germline ends came to 9 bases. CDR3 DNA: TGTGCCAGCAGCGTAGAGCCTATTGCTAACTATGGCTACACCTTC. Translating it yields CASSVEPIANYGYTF. Full variable domain (missing parts from reference TRBV9 and TRBJ1-2): DSGVTQTPKHLITATGQRVTLRCSPRSGDLSVYWYQQSLDQGLQFLIQYYNGEERAKGNILERFSAQQFPDLHSELNLSSLELGDSALYFCASSVEPIANYGYTFGSGTRLTVV.

The DNA for the CDR3 is TGTGCCAGCAGCTTAGAACGGAATACTGAAGCTTTCTTT. Translated: CASSLERNTEAFF. The V and J genes are TRBV11-2 and TRBJ1-1; D not certain. This CDR3 is 13 amino acids long. Germline values: CDR1 SGHAT, CDR2 FQNNGV. V lost 0 bases, J lost 5 bases, and 7 bases lay in between.

The chain recombines TRBV11-2 with TRBJ1-3; D unclear. Trimming removed 5 bases from V and 6 bases from J, with 2 bases in between. Germline CDR1 is SGHAT and CDR2 is FQNNGV. The CDR3 covers 10 residues. The CDR3 region is CASSQNTIYF. The CDR3 DNA is TGTGCCAGCAGCCAAAACACCATATATTTT.

The V call is TRBV7-9, the J call TRBJ1-5, with 9 positions matching TRBD1. With V trimmed by 5 bases and J by 7 bases, 6 bases remained unmatched. The CDR3 sequence is 14 residues long. Germline assignment: CDR1 SEHNR and CDR2 FQNEAQ (reference sequence). CDR3 amino acids: CASSTGQGGQPQHF. In nucleotides, the CDR3 is TGTGCCAGCAGCACGGGACAGGGAGGACAGCCCCAGCATTTT.

The table lists this clone with a few counts. The chain recombines TRBV5-1 with TRBJ1-6, with D possibly matching TRBD1 (5 bases). Per the germline V gene, CDR1 is SGHRS and CDR2 is YFSETQ. This CDR3 is 17 amino acids long. Trimming removed 6 bases at V and 5 bases at J, with 21 bases between. CDR3 residues: CASTVRGQGVNNSPLHF. As DNA, the CDR3 is TGCGCCAGCACCGTCCGGGGCCAAGGAGTCAATAATTCACCCCTCCACTTT. The variable domain in full, with the rest retrieved from reference TRBV5-1 and TRBJ1-6, is KAGVTQTPRYLIKTRGQQVTLSCSPISGHRSVSWYQQTPGQGLQFLFEYFSETQRNKGNFPGRFSGRQFSNSRSEMNVSTLELGDSALYLCASTVRGQGVNNSPLHFGNGTRLTVT.

The table lists this clone with a few counts. CDR3 protein: CASSLRKTGTYQETQYF. DNA for the CDR3: TGTGCCAGCAGCCTTCGAAAGACAGGGACCTACCAAGAGACCCAGTACTTC. V is TRBV5-6 and J is TRBJ2-5; 7 nucleotides match TRBD1. The CDR3 runs 17 residues. V was clipped by 4 bases and J by 0 bases; unmatched bases: 12. In germline, CDR1 is SGHDT, CDR2 YYEEEE.

The V gene is TRBV5-5, the J gene TRBJ2-7; 10 positions agree with TRBD1. In germline, CDR1 is SGHKS, CDR2 YYEKEE (reference sequence). This CDR3 has 15 residues. Germline trimming cut 2 bases from V and 4 bases from J; bases unmatched to any gene: 6. The CDR3 spells CASSLRGTGVYEQYF. CDR3 coding DNA: TGTGCCAGCAGCTTAAGAGGGACAGGGGTTTACGAGCAGTACTTC.